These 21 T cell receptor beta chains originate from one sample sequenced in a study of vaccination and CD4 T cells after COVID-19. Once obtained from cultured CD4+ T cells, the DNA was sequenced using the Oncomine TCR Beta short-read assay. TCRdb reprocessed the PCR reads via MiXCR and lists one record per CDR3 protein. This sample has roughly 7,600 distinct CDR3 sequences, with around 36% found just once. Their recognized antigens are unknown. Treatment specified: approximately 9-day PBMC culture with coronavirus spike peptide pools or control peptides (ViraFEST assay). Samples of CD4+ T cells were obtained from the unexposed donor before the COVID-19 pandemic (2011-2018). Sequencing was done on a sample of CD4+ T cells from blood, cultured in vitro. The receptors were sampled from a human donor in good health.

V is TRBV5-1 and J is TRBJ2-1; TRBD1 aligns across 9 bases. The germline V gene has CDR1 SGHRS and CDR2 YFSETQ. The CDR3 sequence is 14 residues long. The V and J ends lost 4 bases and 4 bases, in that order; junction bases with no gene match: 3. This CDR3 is CASSRDREYNEQFF. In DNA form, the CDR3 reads TGCGCCAGCAGCCGGGACAGGGAATACAATGAGCAGTTCTTC.

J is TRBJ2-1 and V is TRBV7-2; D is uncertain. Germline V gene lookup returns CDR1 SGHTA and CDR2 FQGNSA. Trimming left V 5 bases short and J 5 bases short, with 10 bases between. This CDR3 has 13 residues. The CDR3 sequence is CASSRKNHNEQFF. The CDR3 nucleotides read TGTGCCAGCAGCCGAAAAAATCACAATGAGCAGTTCTTC.

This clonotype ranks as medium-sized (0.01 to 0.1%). CDR3 nucleotide sequence: TGCAGTGCTAGAGTCGTAGGGACAGGGGGGTACTATGGCTACACCTTC. Translation gives CSARVVGTGGYYGYTF. The rearrangement uses TRBV20-1 and TRBJ1-2; 11 nucleotides align to TRBD1. The CDR3 runs to 16 residues. The J segment lost 3 bases and the V segment lost 1 base, leaving 7 bases of the junction unmatched. The germline CDR1 and CDR2 sequences are DFQATT and SNEGSKA (reference sequence).

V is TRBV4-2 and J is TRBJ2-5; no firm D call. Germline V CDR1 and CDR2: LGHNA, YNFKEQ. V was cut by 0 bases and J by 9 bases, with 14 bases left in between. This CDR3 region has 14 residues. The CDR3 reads CASSQDLSLGSQYF. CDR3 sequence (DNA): TGTGCCAGCAGCCAAGATCTGAGTCTCGGGTCCCAGTACTTC.

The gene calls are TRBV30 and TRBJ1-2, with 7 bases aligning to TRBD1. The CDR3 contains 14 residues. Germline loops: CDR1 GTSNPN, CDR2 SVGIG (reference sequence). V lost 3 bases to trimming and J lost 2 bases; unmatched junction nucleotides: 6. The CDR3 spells CAWRGPGQNYGYTF. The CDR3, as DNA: TGTGCCTGGAGGGGGCCGGGACAGAACTATGGCTACACCTTC.

CDR3 DNA sequence: TGCAGTGCTAGGCGGAACCTATGTATTCAGTACTTC. Its translation is CSARRNLCIQYF. The chain employs TRBV20-1 and TRBJ2-4; no clear D. V lost 3 bases to trimming and J lost 10 bases, with 13 bases between them. The CDR3 sequence is 12 residues long. Germline V gene sequence: CDR1 DFQATT, CDR2 SNEGSKA (reference sequence).

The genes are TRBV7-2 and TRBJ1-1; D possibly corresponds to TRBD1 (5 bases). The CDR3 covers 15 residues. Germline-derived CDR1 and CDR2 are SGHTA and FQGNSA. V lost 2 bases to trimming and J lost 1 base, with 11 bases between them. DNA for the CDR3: TGTGCCAGCAGCTTACGTCCAGGGCCGAACACTGAAGCTTTCTTT. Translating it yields CASSLRPGPNTEAFF.

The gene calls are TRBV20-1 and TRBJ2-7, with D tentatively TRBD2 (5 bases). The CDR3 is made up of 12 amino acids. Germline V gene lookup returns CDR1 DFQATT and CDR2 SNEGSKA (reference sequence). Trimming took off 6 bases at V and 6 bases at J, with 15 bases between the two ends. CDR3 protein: CSARKGGLEQYF. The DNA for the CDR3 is TGCAGTGCCAGAAAGGGCGGACTCGAGCAGTACTTC.

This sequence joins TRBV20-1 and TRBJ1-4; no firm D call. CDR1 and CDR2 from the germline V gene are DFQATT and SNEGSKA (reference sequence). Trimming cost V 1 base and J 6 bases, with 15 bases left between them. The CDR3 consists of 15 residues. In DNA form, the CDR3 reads TGCAGTGCTAGAGGGGGATTCTTACGGCATGAAAAACTGTTTTTT. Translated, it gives CSARGGFLRHEKLFF.

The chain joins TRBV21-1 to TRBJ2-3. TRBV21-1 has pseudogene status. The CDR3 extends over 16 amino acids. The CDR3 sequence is CASSKDWHRSADTQYF. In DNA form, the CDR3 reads TGTGCCAGCAGCAAAGATTGGCATCGAAGCGCAGATACGCAGTATTTT.

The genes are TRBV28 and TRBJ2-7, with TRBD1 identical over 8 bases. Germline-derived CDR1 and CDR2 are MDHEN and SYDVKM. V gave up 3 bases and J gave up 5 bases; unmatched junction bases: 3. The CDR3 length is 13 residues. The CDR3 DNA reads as TGTGCCAGCAGTTTTCAGGGGGCCCACGAGCAGTACTTC. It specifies CASSFQGAHEQYF. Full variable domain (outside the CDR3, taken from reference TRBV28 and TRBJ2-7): DVKVTQSSRYLVKRTGEKVFLECVQDMDHENMFWYRQDPGLGLRLIYFSYDVKMKEKGDIPEGYSVSREKKERFSLILESASTNQTSMYLCASSFQGAHEQYFGPGTRLTVT.

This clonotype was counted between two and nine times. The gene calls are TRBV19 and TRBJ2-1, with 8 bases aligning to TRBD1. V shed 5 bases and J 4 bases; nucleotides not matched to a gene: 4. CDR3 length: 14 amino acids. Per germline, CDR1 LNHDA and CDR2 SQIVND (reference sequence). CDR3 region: CASSVGQGYNEQFF. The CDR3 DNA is TGTGCCAGTAGTGTAGGACAGGGTTACAATGAGCAGTTCTTC.

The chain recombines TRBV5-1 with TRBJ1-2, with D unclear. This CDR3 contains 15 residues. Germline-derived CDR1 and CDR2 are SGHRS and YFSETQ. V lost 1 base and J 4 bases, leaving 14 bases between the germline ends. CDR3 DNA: TGCGCCAGCAGCTTGCCAGACCCGCTGGGCTATGGCTACACCTTC. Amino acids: CASSLPDPLGYGYTF.

The CDR3 DNA is TGCAGTGCCGAGACAGTTTCCTATGGCTACACCTTC. This encodes CSAETVSYGYTF. V gene TRBV20-1 combines with J gene TRBJ1-2, with D maybe TRBD1 (5 bases). CDR3 length equals 12 residues. CDR1 and CDR2 from the germline V gene are DFQATT and SNEGSKA (reference sequence). The V end was cut by 6 bases, the J end by 4 bases, with 12 bases between.

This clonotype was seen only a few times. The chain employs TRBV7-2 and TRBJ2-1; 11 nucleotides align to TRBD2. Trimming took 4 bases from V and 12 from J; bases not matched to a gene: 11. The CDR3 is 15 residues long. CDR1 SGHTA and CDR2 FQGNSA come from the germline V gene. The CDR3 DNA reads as TGTGCCAGCAGCTCTGGGGGACTAGCGGCTCTCGGGCAGTTCTTC. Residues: CASSSGGLAALGQFF. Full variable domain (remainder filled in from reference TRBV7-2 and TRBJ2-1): GAGVSQSPSNKVTEKGKDVELRCDPISGHTALYWYRQSLGQGLEFLIYFQGNSAPDKSGLPSDRFSAERTGGSVSTLTIQRTQQEDSAVYLCASSSGGLAALGQFFGPGTRLTVL.

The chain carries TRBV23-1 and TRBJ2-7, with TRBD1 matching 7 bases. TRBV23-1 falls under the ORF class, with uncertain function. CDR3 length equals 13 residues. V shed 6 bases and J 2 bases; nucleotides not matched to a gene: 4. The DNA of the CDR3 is TGCGCCAGCAGCCTAAGGGGGCCCTACGAGCAGTACTTC. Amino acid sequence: CASSLRGPYEQYF.

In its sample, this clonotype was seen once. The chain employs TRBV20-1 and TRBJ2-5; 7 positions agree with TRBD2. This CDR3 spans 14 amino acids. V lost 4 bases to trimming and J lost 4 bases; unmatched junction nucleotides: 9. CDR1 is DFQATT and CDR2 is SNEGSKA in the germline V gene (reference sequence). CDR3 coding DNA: TGCAGTGCTACCTTGGGAGGGATGGGAGAGACCCAGTACTTC. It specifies CSATLGGMGETQYF.

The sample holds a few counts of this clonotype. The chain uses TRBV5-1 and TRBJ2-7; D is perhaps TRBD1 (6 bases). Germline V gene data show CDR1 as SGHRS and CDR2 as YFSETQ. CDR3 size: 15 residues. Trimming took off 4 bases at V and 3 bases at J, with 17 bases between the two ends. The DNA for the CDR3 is TGCGCCAGCAGCCCCTCAAGACAGGAAAACTACGAGCAGTACTTC. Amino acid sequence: CASSPSRQENYEQYF. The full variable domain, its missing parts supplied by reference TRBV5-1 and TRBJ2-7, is KAGVTQTPRYLIKTRGQQVTLSCSPISGHRSVSWYQQTPGQGLQFLFEYFSETQRNKGNFPGRFSGRQFSNSRSEMNVSTLELGDSALYLCASSPSRQENYEQYFGPGTRLTVT.

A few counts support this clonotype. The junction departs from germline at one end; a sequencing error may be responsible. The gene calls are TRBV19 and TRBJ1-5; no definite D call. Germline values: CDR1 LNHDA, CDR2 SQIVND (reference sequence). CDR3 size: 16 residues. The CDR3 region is CASNIETAYSNQPQHF. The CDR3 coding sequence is TGTGCCAGTAATATAGAGACGGCGTATAGCAATCAGCCCCAGCATTTT. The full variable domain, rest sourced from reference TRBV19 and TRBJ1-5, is DGGITQSPKYLFRKEGQNVTLSCEQNLNHDAMYWYRQDPGQGLRLIYYSQIVNDFQKGDIAEGYSVSREKKESFPLTVTSAQKNPTAFYLCASNIETAYSNQPQHFGDGTRLSIL.

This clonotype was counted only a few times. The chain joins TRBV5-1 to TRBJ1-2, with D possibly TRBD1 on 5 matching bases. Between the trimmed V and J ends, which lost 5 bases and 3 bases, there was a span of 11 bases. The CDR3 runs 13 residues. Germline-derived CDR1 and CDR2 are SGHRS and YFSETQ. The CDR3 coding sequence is TGCGCCAGCAGTAGGGACGGTTACTATGGCTACACCTTC. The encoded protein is CASSRDGYYGYTF.

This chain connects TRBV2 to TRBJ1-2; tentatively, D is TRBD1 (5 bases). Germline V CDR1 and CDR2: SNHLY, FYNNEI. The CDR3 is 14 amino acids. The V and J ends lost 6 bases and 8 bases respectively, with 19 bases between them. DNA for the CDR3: TGTGCCAGCAGGTCAGTCGGGGCCCCCGCCGGCTACACCTTC. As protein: CASRSVGAPAGYTF.